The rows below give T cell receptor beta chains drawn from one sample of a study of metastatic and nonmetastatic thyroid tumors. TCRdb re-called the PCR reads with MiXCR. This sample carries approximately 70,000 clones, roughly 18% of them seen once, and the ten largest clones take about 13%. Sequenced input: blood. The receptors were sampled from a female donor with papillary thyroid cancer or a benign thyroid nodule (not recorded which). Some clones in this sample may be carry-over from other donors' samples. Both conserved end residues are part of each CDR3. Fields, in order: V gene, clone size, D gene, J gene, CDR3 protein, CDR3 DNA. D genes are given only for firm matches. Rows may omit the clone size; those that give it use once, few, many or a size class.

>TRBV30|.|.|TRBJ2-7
CAWSSFLVQAYEQYF
TGTGCCTGGAGTTCCTTTTTAGTACAGGCCTACGAGCAGTACTTC
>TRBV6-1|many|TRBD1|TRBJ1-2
CASREGGQGGYGYTF
TGTGCCAGCCGAGAAGGAGGACAGGGAGGTTATGGCTACACCTTC
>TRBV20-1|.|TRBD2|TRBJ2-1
CSAILAGGKNEQFF
TGCAGTGCTATACTAGCGGGAGGTAAGAATGAGCAGTTCTTC
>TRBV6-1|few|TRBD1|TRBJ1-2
CASSVTGGSLYGYTF
TGTGCCAGCAGTGTTACAGGGGGCTCTCTCTATGGCTACACCTTC
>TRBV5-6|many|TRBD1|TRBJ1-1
CASSLGGGQLMNTEAFF
TGTGCCAGCAGCTTGGGAGGGGGACAGCTCATGAACACTGAAGCTTTCTTT
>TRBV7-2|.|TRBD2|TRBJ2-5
CASSLGLAGGQDTHYF
TGTGCCAGCAGCTTAGGACTAGCGGGAGGGCAAGATACCCATTACTTC
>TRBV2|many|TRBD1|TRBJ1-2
CAHRGPKSYGYTF
TGTGCCCACAGGGGCCCGAAATCTTATGGCTACACCTTC
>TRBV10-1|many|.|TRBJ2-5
CASIRTVQETQYF
TGCGCCAGCATCCGGACAGTACAAGAGACCCAGTACTTC
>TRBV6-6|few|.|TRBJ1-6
CASSYRGIYNSPLHF
TGTGCCAGCAGTTACCGGGGGATTTATAATTCACCCCTCCACTTT
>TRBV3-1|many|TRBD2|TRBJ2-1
CASSSRGTSGRAPYNEQFF
TGTGCCAGCAGCTCCCGGGGAACTAGCGGGAGGGCCCCCTACAATGAGCAGTTCTTC
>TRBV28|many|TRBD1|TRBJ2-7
CASTETGIDEQYF
TGTGCCAGCACCGAGACAGGGATCGACGAGCAGTACTTC
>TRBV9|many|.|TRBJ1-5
CASSPAYRDQPQHF
TGTGCCAGCAGTCCCGCCTACAGGGACCAGCCCCAGCATTTT
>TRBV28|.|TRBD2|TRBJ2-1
CASSLIGTSGSRDEQFF
TGTGCCAGCAGTTTGATCGGAACTAGCGGGAGTCGCGATGAGCAGTTCTTC
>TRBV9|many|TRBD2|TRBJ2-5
CASSDTIAGGAKTQYF
TGTGCCAGCAGCGATACTATAGCGGGAGGGGCAAAGACCCAGTACTTC
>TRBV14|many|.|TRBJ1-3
CASSPGEGSGNTIYF
TGTGCCAGCAGCCCCGGCGAGGGCTCTGGAAACACCATATATTTT
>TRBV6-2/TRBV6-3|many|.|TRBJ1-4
CASSYTRRNEKLFF
TGTGCCAGCAGTTATACCCGGAGGAATGAAAAACTGTTTTTT
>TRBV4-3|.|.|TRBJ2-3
CASSRGSTDTQYF
TGCGCCAGCAGCCGAGGGAGCACAGATACGCAGTATTTT